These 27 T cell receptor beta chains originate from one sample sequenced in a study of T cells in Graves' hyperthyroidism and ophthalmopathy. Amplification of TCR beta CDR3 regions was performed using RNA transcripts as template. A first-round RT-PCR of the TCR CDR3 used the HTBI primer set. TCRdb itself ran the multiplex PCR reads through MiXCR, one entry per CDR3 protein. The repertoire holds a few hundred thousand distinct CDR3 sequences, with about 13% as singletons. The sample consisted of blood. Receptors originate from a woman in her 40s with Graves' ophthalmopathy.

This clonotype was detected ten times or more. This chain connects TRBV7-2 to TRBJ2-2; D is undetermined. Germline V gene lookup returns CDR1 SGHTA and CDR2 FQGNSA. V dropped 1 base and J dropped 4 bases, with 10 bases sitting between them. The CDR3 extends over 15 amino acids. The CDR3 DNA sequence: TGTGCCAGCAGCTTAGAGGTTAGCATCACCGGGGAGCTGTTTTTT. Protein product: CASSLEVSITGELFF. The full variable domain, rest sourced from reference TRBV7-2 and TRBJ2-2, is GAGVSQSPSNKVTEKGKDVELRCDPISGHTALYWYRQSLGQGLEFLIYFQGNSAPDKSGLPSDRFSAERTGGSVSTLTIQRTQQEDSAVYLCASSLEVSITGELFFGEGSRLTVL.

This clonotype was seen many times. This chain links TRBV2 with TRBJ1-5; 8 bases align to TRBD1. Germline-derived CDR1 and CDR2 are SNHLY and FYNNEI. This CDR3 has 16 amino acids. V lost 6 bases to trimming and J lost 2 bases; unmatched junction nucleotides: 9. CDR3 coding DNA: TGTGCCAGCAGAAGGGACAGGCGGGTAGGCAATCAGCCCCAGCATTTT. It translates to CASRRDRRVGNQPQHF.

The table lists this clonotype with many counts. This chain joins TRBV12-3 or TRBV12-4 and TRBJ2-5, with 7 bases lining up with TRBD1. With V trimmed by 3 bases and J by 2 bases, 6 bases remained unmatched. The CDR3 is 15 amino acids. Here the CDR3 reads CASSFRTGIQETQYF. The CDR3 bases are TGTGCCAGCAGTTTTCGGACAGGCATTCAAGAGACCCAGTACTTC.

Ten or more counts support this clonotype. In nucleotides, the CDR3 is TGTGCCAGCAGCACAATCGAGAAACTGGCTTCAGTAGGCTACACCTTC. Translation: CASSTIEKLASVGYTF. The chain recombines TRBV6-2 or TRBV6-3 with TRBJ1-2; no reliable D call. The CDR3 runs to 16 residues. Per the germline V gene, CDR1 is MNHEY and CDR2 is SVGEGT. The ends were cut back, 6 bases at V and 8 bases at J, with 25 bases in the middle.

This clonotype was seen repeatedly, ten times or more. The CDR3 sequence: CASSLVGFWATEAFF. CDR3 nucleotides: TGTGCCAGCAGCTTAGTCGGGTTTTGGGCCACTGAAGCTTTCTTT. This chain links TRBV11-2 with TRBJ1-1; D remains ambiguous. Between the trimmed V and J ends, which lost 1 base and 4 bases, there was a span of 13 bases. Germline lookup yields CDR1 SGHAT and CDR2 FQNNGV. This CDR3 spans 15 amino acids.

The rearrangement uses TRBV19 and TRBJ2-7, with TRBD2 as a possible D gene (6 bases). Trimming cost V 6 bases and J 0 bases, with 9 bases left between them. CDR1 and CDR2 (germline): LNHDA, SQIVND (reference sequence). The CDR3 spans 13 residues. CDR3 bases: TGTGCCAGTAGACTGGGGGGCTCCTACGAGCAGTACTTC. This sequence encodes CASRLGGSYEQYF.

This clonotype was detected many times. The V gene is TRBV28, the J gene TRBJ2-7; 10 bases align to TRBD2. With V trimmed by 3 bases and J by 3 bases, 5 bases remained unmatched. Germline loops: CDR1 MDHEN, CDR2 SYDVKM. This CDR3 is built from 15 residues. The chain's CDR3 is CASSLQLAGRYEQYF. CDR3 in DNA: TGTGCCAGCAGTTTGCAACTAGCGGGACGCTACGAGCAGTACTTC.

This clonotype was seen at least ten times. The chain combines TRBV5-4 with TRBJ2-3; no clear D gene. The CDR3 has 15 residues. CDR1 is SGHNT and CDR2 is YYREEE in the germline V gene (reference sequence). V was pared by 4 bases and J by 5 bases, with 17 bases between. As DNA, the CDR3 is TGTGCCAGCAGCCGCCATACAGCGCGTAAAGATACGCAGTATTTT. Translation: CASSRHTARKDTQYF. Based on the CDR3 plus reference TRBV5-4 and TRBJ2-3, the full variable domain is ETGVTQSPTHLIKTRGQQVTLRCSSQSGHNTVSWYQQALGQGPQFIFQYYREEENGRGNFPPRFSGLQFPNYSSELNVNALELDDSALYLCASSRHTARKDTQYFGPGTRLTVL.

At least ten counts were recorded for this clonotype. The CDR3 DNA is TGTGCCAGCAGCACTTGGACTAGCCGGGGGGAGACCCAGTACTTC. It encodes CASSTWTSRGETQYF. This sequence joins TRBV7-9 and TRBJ2-5, with 8 bases that match TRBD2. The CDR3 runs 15 residues. Germline values: CDR1 SEHNR, CDR2 FQNEAQ (reference sequence). With V trimmed by 5 bases and J by 5 bases, 10 bases remained unmatched.

The chain combines TRBV3-1 with TRBJ2-3; 9 bases are a match to TRBD1. With 4 bases clipped from V and 4 bases from J, the junction kept 6 bases outside the gene matches. Germline assignment: CDR1 LGHDT and CDR2 YNNKEL (reference sequence). CDR3 length: 15 amino acids. The CDR3 DNA sequence: TGTGCCAGCAGCCGACGGGACAGGGTCGCAGATACGCAGTATTTT. Amino acid sequence: CASSRRDRVADTQYF.

This clonotype was detected only once. This could be a read error, since a much larger clone is one nucleotide away. This chain links TRBV3-1 with TRBJ2-1, with D possibly TRBD2 on 5 matching bases. The CDR3 runs 17 residues. Per the germline V gene, CDR1 is LGHDT and CDR2 is YNNKEL (reference sequence). V dropped 7 bases and J dropped 9 bases, with 28 bases sitting between them. Here the CDR3 reads CASNPRGMAGGLSEQFF. CDR3 nucleotides: TGTGCCAGCAACCCAAGAGGTATGGCGGGTGGTTTGAGTGAGCAGTTCTTC.

The sample holds many counts of this clonotype. The V gene is TRBV20-1, the J gene TRBJ2-7, with 9 bases lining up with TRBD2. CDR1 is DFQATT and CDR2 is SNEGSKA in the germline V gene (reference sequence). The CDR3 totals 16 residues. V dropped 1 base and J dropped 4; count of bases not matched to a gene: 11. CDR3 sequence: CSARGSLRGGRYEQYF. CDR3 nucleotides: TGCAGTGCTAGAGGTTCCTTGCGGGGGGGCAGGTACGAGCAGTACTTC.

This clonotype has ten or more counts. The genes are TRBV28 and TRBJ1-2; no reliable D call. V was clipped by 3 bases and J by 7 bases, with 3 bases between them. The CDR3 has 10 residues. Germline V gene sequence: CDR1 MDHEN, CDR2 SYDVKM. This CDR3 is CASSFGGYTF. CDR3 DNA: TGTGCCAGCAGTTTCGGTGGCTACACCTTC.

This clonotype showed up many times. The chain uses TRBV11-2 and TRBJ1-1; D perhaps matches TRBD1 (6 bases). V shed 7 bases and J shed 1 base, with 7 bases lying between them. This CDR3 is built from 12 residues. CDR1 SGHAT and CDR2 FQNNGV come from the germline V gene. CDR3 DNA sequence: TGTGCCAGCACGGACAGGAACACTGAAGCTTTCTTT. This translates into CASTDRNTEAFF.

This clonotype showed up many times. The gene calls are TRBV5-5 and TRBJ2-1; 8 positions agree with TRBD2. CDR1 and CDR2 (germline): SGHKS, YYEKEE (reference sequence). With 0 bases clipped from V and 4 bases from J, the junction kept 9 bases outside the gene matches. The CDR3 length is 17 residues. This CDR3 is CASSLAAGLGSYNEQFF. CDR3 in DNA: TGTGCCAGCAGCTTGGCGGCGGGACTAGGATCTTACAATGAGCAGTTCTTC.

This clonotype was counted many times. This chain uses TRBV7-9 with TRBJ1-2; D remains ambiguous. CDR1 and CDR2 from the germline V gene are SEHNR and FQNEAQ (reference sequence). This CDR3 has 15 residues. V lost 2 bases and J lost 4, with 14 bases in between. CDR3 amino acids: CASSLSGSQSYGYTF. The CDR3 DNA sequence: TGTGCCAGCAGCTTATCCGGCTCACAGAGCTATGGCTACACCTTC.

In this sample, this clonotype turned up a few times. This CDR3 reads CASSLAGGPGPAAGELFF. For the CDR3, the DNA is TGTGCCAGCAGTCTAGCGGGAGGGCCGGGACCTGCTGCCGGGGAGCTGTTTTTT. The chain joins TRBV6-1 to TRBJ2-2, with TRBD2 matching 12 bases. The CDR3 spans 18 residues. In germline, CDR1 is MNHNS, CDR2 SASEGT. The V and J ends lost 5 bases and 6 bases, in that order; junction bases with no gene match: 13.

This chain joins TRBV29-1 and TRBJ2-7; possibly TRBD1 or TRBD2 for D (7 bases each). The CDR3 runs to 12 residues. The germline V gene encodes CDR1 SQVTM and CDR2 ANQGSEA. Trimming shortened V by 6 bases and J by 7 bases, and 16 bases separated the two germline ends. CDR3 sequence (DNA): TGCAGCGTCTCTAGACAGGGAGGGGAGCAGTACTTC. As protein: CSVSRQGGEQYF.

A few counts support this clonotype. The genes are TRBV28 and TRBJ2-7, with TRBD1 matching over 9 bases. Per germline, CDR1 MDHEN and CDR2 SYDVKM. V lost 3 bases to trimming and J lost 6 bases; unmatched junction nucleotides: 6. This CDR3 has 14 amino acids. DNA of the CDR3: TGTGCCAGCAGTTTTTGGGACAGGGCGGGCGAGCAGTACTTC. Encoded protein: CASSFWDRAGEQYF.

This clonotype was recorded many times. The chain joins TRBV7-9 to TRBJ2-3; possibly TRBD2 for D (6 bases). This CDR3 has 16 amino acids. The ends were cut back, 4 bases at V and 2 bases at J, with 16 bases in the middle. Per the germline V gene, CDR1 is SEHNR and CDR2 is FQNEAQ (reference sequence). CDR3: CASSSIAGLYTDTQYF. The CDR3 DNA follows: TGTGCCAGCAGCTCTATCGCGGGACTTTACACAGATACGCAGTATTTT.

This clonotype was seen repeatedly, ten times or more. The CDR3 nucleotides are TGTGCCACCAATCCCGTAAGGGGATCCGGGGAGCTGTTTTTT. Translated: CATNPVRGSGELFF. The chain joins TRBV6-1 to TRBJ2-2; D possibly corresponds to TRBD1 (5 bases). V lost 10 bases and J 6 bases, leaving 18 bases between the germline ends. Germline loops: CDR1 MNHNS, CDR2 SASEGT. The CDR3 runs to 14 residues.

This clonotype has a count of ten or more. V is TRBV29-1 and J is TRBJ2-1; 11 bases are a match to TRBD2. Germline CDR1 is SQVTM and CDR2 is ANQGSEA. The CDR3 has 13 residues. J was trimmed by 5 bases and V by 7 bases; bases with no gene match: 4. CDR3 in amino acids: CSAYSGRDNEQFF. CDR3 sequence (DNA): TGCAGCGCTTATAGCGGGAGGGACAATGAGCAGTTCTTC.

This clonotype was detected ten times or more. The CDR3 sequence: CASSERGIGQAVRSYNEQFF. CDR3 coding DNA: TGTGCCAGCAGTGAAAGGGGGATCGGACAGGCCGTCCGCTCCTACAATGAGCAGTTCTTC. The rearrangement joins TRBV6-1 to TRBJ2-1, with TRBD1 matching 7 bases. The CDR3 loop spans 20 amino acids. Germline lookup yields CDR1 MNHNS and CDR2 SASEGT. The V segment lost 2 bases and the J segment 0 bases; nucleotides outside the gene matches: 16.

This clonotype was counted at least ten times. The V gene is TRBV12-3 or TRBV12-4, the J gene TRBJ2-1, with 7 bases matching TRBD2. The CDR3 consists of 16 residues. The V and J ends lost 5 bases and 5 bases, in that order; junction bases with no gene match: 12. This CDR3 reads CASSLERDPPHNEQFF. As DNA, the CDR3 is TGTGCCAGCAGTCTCGAGCGGGATCCCCCCCACAATGAGCAGTTCTTC.

This clonotype was observed many times. This chain joins TRBV20-1 and TRBJ2-1; the match to TRBD2 covers 13 bases. The germline gives CDR1 DFQATT, CDR2 SNEGSKA (reference sequence). Trimming cost V 5 bases and J 5 bases; bases outside gene matches: 18. The CDR3 is 19 residues long. CDR3 protein: CSAAQGLGTSGTVNNEQFF. The CDR3 coding sequence is TGCAGTGCTGCACAGGGTCTAGGGACTAGCGGGACTGTAAACAATGAGCAGTTCTTC.

This clonotype was recorded at least ten times. The gene calls are TRBV2 and TRBJ2-2, with a possible D match to TRBD1 (5 bases). V lost 5 bases and J 7 bases, leaving 11 bases between the germline ends. Germline V CDR1 and CDR2: SNHLY, FYNNEI. CDR3 length equals 13 residues. CDR3 sequence (DNA): TGTGCCAGCAGTCAAAAAAGGGGCGGGGAGCTGTTTTTT. The encoded protein is CASSQKRGGELFF.

This chain links TRBV20-1 with TRBJ1-5; the D gene is possibly TRBD1 (6 bases). V was cut by 5 bases and J by 6 bases, with 11 bases left in between. CDR1 DFQATT and CDR2 SNEGSKA come from the germline V gene (reference sequence). This CDR3 is 12 amino acids long. In nucleotides, the CDR3 is TGCAGTGCTTCAGGGGAGGGTCAGCCCCAGCATTTT. This encodes CSASGEGQPQHF.